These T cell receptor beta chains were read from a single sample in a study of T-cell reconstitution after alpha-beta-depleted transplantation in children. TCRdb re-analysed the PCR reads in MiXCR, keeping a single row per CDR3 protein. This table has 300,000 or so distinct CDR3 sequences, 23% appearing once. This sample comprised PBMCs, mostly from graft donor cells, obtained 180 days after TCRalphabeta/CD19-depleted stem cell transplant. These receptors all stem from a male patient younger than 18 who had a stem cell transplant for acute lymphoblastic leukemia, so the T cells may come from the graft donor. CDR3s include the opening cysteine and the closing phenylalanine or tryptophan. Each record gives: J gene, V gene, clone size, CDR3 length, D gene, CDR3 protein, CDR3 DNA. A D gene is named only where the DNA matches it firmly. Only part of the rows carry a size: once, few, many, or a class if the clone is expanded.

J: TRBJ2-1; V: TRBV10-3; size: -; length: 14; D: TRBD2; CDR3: CAISGISGIDEQFF; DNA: TGTGCCATCAGTGGTATTAGCGGGATAGATGAGCAGTTCTTC
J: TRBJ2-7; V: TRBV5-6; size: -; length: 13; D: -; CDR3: CASSPLGGLEQYF; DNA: TGTGCCAGCAGCCCATTAGGAGGGCTCGAGCAGTACTTC
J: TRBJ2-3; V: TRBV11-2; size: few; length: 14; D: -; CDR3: CASNGYGGQDTQYF; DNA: TGTGCCAGCAACGGCTACGGGGGGCAAGATACGCAGTATTTT
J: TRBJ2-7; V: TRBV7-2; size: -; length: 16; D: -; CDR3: CASSLVGGVLGYEQYF; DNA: TGTGCCAGCAGCTTAGTTGGGGGCGTCCTTGGATACGAGCAGTACTTC
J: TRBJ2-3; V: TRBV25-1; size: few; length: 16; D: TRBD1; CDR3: CASPGVGQGARDTQYF; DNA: TGTGCCAGCCCGGGGGTGGGGCAGGGGGCCAGGGATACGCAGTATTTT
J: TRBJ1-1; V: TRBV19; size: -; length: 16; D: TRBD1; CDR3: CASSMIGTVGNTEAFF; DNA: TGTGCCAGTAGTATGATTGGGACAGTAGGGAACACTGAAGCTTTCTTT
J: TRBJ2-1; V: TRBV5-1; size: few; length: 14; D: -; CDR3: CASSFSDSYNEQFF; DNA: TGCGCCAGCAGCTTCTCCGATTCCTACAATGAGCAGTTCTTC
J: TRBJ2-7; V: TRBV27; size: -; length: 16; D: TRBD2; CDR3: CASSTPSASGTYEQYF; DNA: TGTGCCAGCAGTACCCCATCGGCTAGCGGTACCTACGAGCAGTACTTC
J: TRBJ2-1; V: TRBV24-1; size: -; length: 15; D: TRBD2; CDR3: CATSALAGGYNEQFF; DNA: TGTGCCACCAGTGCGCTAGCGGGAGGGTACAATGAGCAGTTCTTC
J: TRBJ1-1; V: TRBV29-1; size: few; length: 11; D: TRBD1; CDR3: CSVPGGLRAFF; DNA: TGCAGCGTTCCAGGGGGCCTCAGGGCTTTCTTT
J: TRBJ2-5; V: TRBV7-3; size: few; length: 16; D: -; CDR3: CASSLSWVRGQETQYF; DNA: TGTGCCAGCAGCTTAAGTTGGGTACGGGGACAAGAGACCCAGTACTTC
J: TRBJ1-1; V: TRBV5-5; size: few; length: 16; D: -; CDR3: CASSLKLHQGWTEAFF; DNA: TGTGCCAGCAGCTTGAAGCTCCACCAGGGTTGGACTGAAGCTTTCTTT
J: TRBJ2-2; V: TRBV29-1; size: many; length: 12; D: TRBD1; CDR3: CSPTTGARELFF; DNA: TGCAGCCCCACGACAGGGGCAAGGGAGCTGTTTTTT
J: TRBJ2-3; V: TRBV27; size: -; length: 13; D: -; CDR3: CASRKGNWYTQYF; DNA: TGTGCCAGCCGAAAGGGCAACTGGTATACGCAGTATTTT
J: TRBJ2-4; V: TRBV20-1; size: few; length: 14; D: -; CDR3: CSASGSLAKNIQYF; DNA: TGCAGTGCTAGCGGGAGCTTAGCCAAAAACATTCAGTACTTC
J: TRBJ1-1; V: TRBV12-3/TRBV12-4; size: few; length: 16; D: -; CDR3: CASSFAERRWLTEAFF; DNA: TGTGCCAGCAGTTTCGCCGAGAGACGGTGGTTGACTGAAGCTTTCTTT
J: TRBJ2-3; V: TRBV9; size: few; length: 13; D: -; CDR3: CASSVLKGDTQYF; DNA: TGTGCCAGCAGCGTCCTTAAAGGAGATACGCAGTATTTT
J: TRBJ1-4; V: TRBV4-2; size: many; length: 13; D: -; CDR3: CASSQDTRRKLFF; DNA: TGTGCCAGCAGCCAAGATACCCGGCGTAAACTGTTTTTT
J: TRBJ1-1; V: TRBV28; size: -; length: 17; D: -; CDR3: CASSWQGGAALNTEAFF; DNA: TGTGCCAGCAGTTGGCAGGGCGGGGCCGCCCTGAACACTGAAGCTTTCTTT
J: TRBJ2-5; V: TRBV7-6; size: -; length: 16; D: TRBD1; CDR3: CASSPRGDRGLETQYF; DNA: TGTGCCAGCAGCCCGAGAGGGGACAGGGGGCTAGAGACCCAGTACTTC
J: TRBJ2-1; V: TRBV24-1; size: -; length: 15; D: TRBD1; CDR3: CATSVDRGPYNEQFF; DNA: TGTGCCACCAGTGTGGACAGGGGGCCTTACAATGAGCAGTTCTTC
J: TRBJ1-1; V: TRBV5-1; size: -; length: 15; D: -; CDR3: CASSFQGPRNTEAFF; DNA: TGCGCCAGCAGCTTTCAAGGCCCCCGGAACACTGAAGCTTTCTTT
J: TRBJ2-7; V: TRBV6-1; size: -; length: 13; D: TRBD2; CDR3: CASTRTSGYEQYF; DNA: TGTGCCAGCACCAGGACTAGCGGCTACGAGCAGTACTTC
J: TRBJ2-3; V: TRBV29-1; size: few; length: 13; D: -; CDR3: CSVRTSSHDTQYF; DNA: TGCAGCGTCCGGACCAGCTCCCACGATACGCAGTATTTT
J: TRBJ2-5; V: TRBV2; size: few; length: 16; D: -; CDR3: CASSETLALFQETQYF; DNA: TGTGCCAGCAGTGAAACCCTAGCCCTCTTCCAAGAGACCCAGTACTTC
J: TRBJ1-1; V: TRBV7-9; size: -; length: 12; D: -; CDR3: CASSPPRPEAFF; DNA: TGTGCCAGCAGCCCCCCCCGCCCTGAAGCTTTCTTT
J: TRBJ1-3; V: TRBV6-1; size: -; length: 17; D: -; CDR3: CASSESPWTLSGNTISF; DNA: TGTGCCAGCAGTGAATCGCCGTGGACGCTCTCTGGAAACACCATATCTTTT
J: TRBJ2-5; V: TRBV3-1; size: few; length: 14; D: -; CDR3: CASSPPLARETQYF; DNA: TGTGCCAGCAGCCCCCCCCTAGCGAGGGAGACCCAGTACTTC
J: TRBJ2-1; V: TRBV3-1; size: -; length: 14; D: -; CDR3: CASSQVDSYNEQFF; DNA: TGTGCCAGCAGCCAAGTTGACTCCTACAATGAGCAGTTCTTC
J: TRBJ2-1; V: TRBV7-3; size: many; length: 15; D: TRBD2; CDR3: CASSLGLAGWNEQFF; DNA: TGTGCCAGCAGCCTAGGACTAGCGGGATGGAATGAGCAGTTCTTC
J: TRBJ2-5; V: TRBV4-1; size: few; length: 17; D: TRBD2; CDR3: CASSHSRTSGFQETQYF; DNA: TGCGCCAGCAGCCATTCCCGGACTAGCGGATTTCAAGAGACCCAGTACTTC
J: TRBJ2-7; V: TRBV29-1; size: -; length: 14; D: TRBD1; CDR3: CSIAAGTGIYEQYF; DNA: TGCAGCATCGCTGCCGGGACAGGGATCTACGAGCAGTACTTC
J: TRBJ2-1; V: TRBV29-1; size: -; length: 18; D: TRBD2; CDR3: CSVEKLAGGGRSYNEQFF; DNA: TGCAGCGTTGAAAAACTAGCGGGAGGTGGCCGATCCTACAATGAGCAGTTCTTC
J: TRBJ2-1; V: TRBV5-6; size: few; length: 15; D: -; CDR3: CASSQGILSYNEQFF; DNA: TGTGCCAGCAGCCAAGGGATACTATCCTACAATGAGCAGTTCTTC
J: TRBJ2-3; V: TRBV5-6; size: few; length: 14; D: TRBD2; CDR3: CASSPLAATDTQYF; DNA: TGTGCCAGCAGCCCTCTAGCGGCCACAGATACGCAGTATTTT
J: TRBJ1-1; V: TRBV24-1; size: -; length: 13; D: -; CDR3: CATSGGLNTEAFF; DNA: TGTGCCACCAGTGGGGGACTGAACACTGAAGCTTTCTTT
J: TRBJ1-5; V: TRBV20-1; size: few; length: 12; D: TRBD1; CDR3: CSVDRGNQPQHF; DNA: TGCAGTGTGGACAGGGGCAATCAGCCCCAGCATTTT